This TCR beta chain was obtained from a study of blood T cell repertoires in COVID-19. Study background: The samples span acute and convalescent COVID-19 from the United States, Italy and Spain.

Source study methods: By means of reference gene primer amplification, nucleated cell counts were estimated. Generated by immunoSEQ multiplex PCR, the TCRdb table keeps only in-frame clones and is missing some. V, J and clone size are those of that table, while D and trimming were read from the DNA. The sample lists some 250,000 clones; approximately 91% were seen once. Trimming at V came to 5 bases and at J to 4 bases, leaving 12 bases not matched to a gene. The CDR3 is 18 residues long. Germline V gene lookup returns CDR1 SGHVS and CDR2 FQNEAQ. The TCR originated in a woman between 25 and 40 years old with acute or convalescent COVID-19. The chain is built from TRBV7-8 and TRBJ2-3; 13 nucleotides match TRBD2. Sequencing input: peripheral blood. CDR3 region: CASSRKKGLAGDADTQYF. CDR3 nucleotides: TGTGCCAGCAGCCGAAAAAAAGGACTAGCGGGAGACGCAGATACGCAGTATTTT.